The entry below gives a single TCR beta chain sequence along with its context. Its cognate antigen has yet to be identified. The record has no base qualities; no much larger clone is one base away. Profiling of TCR beta VDJ combinations and CDR3 sequences used genomic DNA as the template. TCR repertoire sequencing was run on an Illumina HiSeq 2000. In the paper's pipeline: TRBV/TRBJ rearrangement plots, CDR3 size and DJ length profiles, and Simpson's diversity index were used to evaluate the repertoires. Whichever DNA sequence was most abundant in the deep sequencing data was defined as the immunodominant clone. CDR3 amino acid sequences were screened for sharing across subjects and were compared with published repertoires and the VDJdb database. TCRdb ran its own pipeline on the public reads, namely fastp trimming at Q25 and MiXCR clone calling, and kept in-frame beta chains. All rows with the same CDR3 protein become a single entry with the most common DNA and genes. TCRdb, rather than the study authors, made the V and J calls. The sample data list around 430,000 distinct CDR3 sequences, and roughly 34% of these were observed just once. 0.7% to 1% of the sample is in the top ten clones.

Patients chosen for sequencing had shown expansion of CD8+CD57+ cells by flow cytometry. Every patient had a diagnosis of severe acquired aplastic anemia based on International Study of Aplastic Anemia and Agranulocytosis and Camitta criteria. At the time blood was sampled, none of the patients had received any therapy. In the study, sorted CD4+ and CD8+ blood T cells from patients with severe aplastic anemia and from healthy subjects underwent deep sequencing of TCR repertoires. In the USA, patient enrollment took place under clinicaltrials.gov protocols 00001620, 01623167, 00001397, 00071045, 00081523 and 00961064. Ficoll-Paque density gradient centrifugation was used to isolate peripheral blood mononuclear cells. Before DNA extraction, CD4+ and CD8+ T cells were sorted with FACS or magnetic beads. The sample belongs to a study of CD8+CD57+ T cells in acquired aplastic anemia (dated by TCRdb to the late 2010s). For context, the study as a whole: On average, sorted CD4+ and CD8+ cells yielded around 3.5 ug of extracted DNA, with a range of roughly 0.18 to 27.4 ug. A CD8+CD57+ expansion meant a frequency higher than the mean frequency seen in healthy subjects.

Study-wide findings and limitations: Twenty-nine CD8+ CDR3 sequences were found in both patients and controls but appeared to be highly expressed in patients and within the immunodominant clones of the patients. Between patients and healthy controls, no significant difference in CD8+ Simpson's diversity was found (P=0.060).

V loses 7 bases of germline sequence and J loses 2 bases, and the interval between the two ends is 3 bases. The germline V gene encodes CDR1 SQVTM and CDR2 ANQGSEA. Taken from cysteine to phenylalanine, the CDR3 has 10 residues. The sequence is cut down to CDR3 DNA, 30 bases in frame from base 1. The chain couples TRBV29-1 to TRBJ2-1; the D gene cannot be resolved reliably. The sequencing input was sorted CD4+, CD8+, or CD8+CD57+ T cells (not recorded which) from PBMCs. This clonotype was obtained from a human donor with aplastic anemia. The sequence in DNA is TGCAGCGCCGCCTACAATGAGCAGTTCTTC. This sequence encodes CSAAYNEQFF.